This is a list of T cell receptor beta chains from one sample in a study of T cell responses to AZD1222 COVID-19 vaccine. Profiled with immunoSEQ multiplex PCR; TCRdb holds only in-frame clones, not every one. The sample shows approximately 170,000 clones, about 86% of them seen only once. The material sequenced was peripheral blood, taken 28 days after the second AZD1222 dose. The receptors were sampled from an adult who received the AZD1222 COVID-19 vaccine. Each CDR3 is given with its conserved first and last residue. D genes are given only for firm matches. Clone size is shown for a subset of rows, as once, few, many or a class of expanded clone.

v_call	j_call	d_call	clone_size	cdr3_nt	cdr3_aa
TRBV19	TRBJ1-3	-	-	TGTGCCACTCGGACGGGGTCTGGAAACACCATATATTTT	CATRTGSGNTIYF
TRBV5-5	TRBJ2-7	-	-	TGTGCCAGCAGCTTGGAGCAGGGCCTCTCCTACGAGCAGTACTTC	CASSLEQGLSYEQYF
TRBV6-5	TRBJ1-4	-	-	TGTGCCAGCAGTCCCTCCTGGGGCGGTAATGAAAAACTGTTTTTT	CASSPSWGGNEKLFF
TRBV3-1/TRBV3-2	TRBJ2-3	-	-	TGTGCCAGCAGCGCCCGGGACGGGGCCACAGATACGCAGTATTTT	CASSARDGATDTQYF
TRBV6-6	TRBJ1-2	TRBD1	once	TGTGCCAGCAGTTACGGAGGGGGCGGTGGCTACACCTTC	CASSYGGGGGYTF
TRBV24-1	TRBJ2-1	TRBD2	-	TGTGCCACCAGTGATTTCCCGACTAGCGGGGGTGAGCAGTTCTTC	CATSDFPTSGGEQFF
TRBV30	TRBJ1-2	-	-	TGTGCCTGGAGTCCCCGGGGGGCGCCGGGCTATGGCTACACCTTC	CAWSPRGAPGYGYTF
TRBV27	TRBJ2-2	TRBD1	-	TGTGCCAGCAGTCAGCGACAGGGTGGCGGGGAGCTGTTTTTT	CASSQRQGGGELFF
TRBV12-5	TRBJ1-1	TRBD1	-	TGTGCTAGTGGTTGGGGACAGGGCGACACTGAAGCTTTCTTT	CASGWGQGDTEAFF
TRBV5-4	TRBJ2-3	-	-	TGTGCCAGCAGCCCGAGGACCTCGCAGGGGGATACGCAGTATTTT	CASSPRTSQGDTQYF
TRBV7-8	TRBJ1-4	TRBD1	-	TGTGCCAGCAGCGGCAGGACAGGGACGTCGGGAAAACTGTTTTTT	CASSGRTGTSGKLFF
TRBV18	TRBJ2-7	-	-	TGTGCCAGCTCACCGGGACAATCCTACGAGCAGTACTTC	CASSPGQSYEQYF
TRBV5-6	TRBJ2-7	-	-	TGTGCCAGCAGCTTGGACGGTCCCATCTCCTACGAGCAGTACTTC	CASSLDGPISYEQYF
TRBV7-2	TRBJ2-7	-	-	TGTGCCAGCAGCTTAGCGCCAGGGGTGGGCTACGAGCAGTACTTC	CASSLAPGVGYEQYF
TRBV4-3	TRBJ2-1	-	-	TGCGCCAGCAGCCCGGGAGCGCTCAATGAGCAGTTCTTC	CASSPGALNEQFF
TRBV3-1/TRBV3-2	TRBJ1-1	-	-	TGTGCCAGCAGCCAGAGGACGATGAACACTGAAGCTTTCTTT	CASSQRTMNTEAFF
TRBV9	TRBJ1-1	TRBD1	-	TGTGCCAGCAGCCGAGGGGGGACAGGGAACACTGAAGCTTTCTTT	CASSRGGTGNTEAFF
TRBV7-2	TRBJ2-7	-	-	TGTGCCAGCAGCAGGCAGGGGGGCCTCTACGAGCAGTACTTC	CASSRQGGLYEQYF
TRBV5-1	TRBJ2-7	-	-	TGCGCCAGCAGCACGCTGGGGCGCCTGGGCGAGCAGTACTTC	CASSTLGRLGEQYF
TRBV20-1	TRBJ1-2	-	-	TGCAGTGCTAGTGCAGGGGCTCTTAACTATGGCTACACCTTC	CSASAGALNYGYTF
TRBV19	TRBJ1-1	-	-	TGTGCCAGTAGTATGACGGGGATAACTTTCTTT	CASSMTGITFF
TRBV28	TRBJ1-2	TRBD1	-	TGTGCCAGCAGTTCGCCATCTGGGACAGGGGGCGCGGGTGGCTACACCTTC	CASSSPSGTGGAGGYTF
TRBV6-5	TRBJ2-2	-	-	TGTGCCAGCAGTTACGATTGGGGCGGGGAGCTGTTTTTT	CASSYDWGGELFF
TRBV6-5	TRBJ2-3	-	-	TGTGCCAGCAGGCTAGGGGGGAAAGCAGATACGCAGTATTTT	CASRLGGKADTQYF
TRBV3-1/TRBV3-2	TRBJ2-3	-	few	TGTGCCAGCAGTCGTACATTACTAGCTGGGGGTACGCAGTATTTT	CASSRTLLAGGTQYF
TRBV7-2	TRBJ2-3	-	-	TGTGCCAGCAGCTTGGACTCCGGCACAGATACGCAGTATTTT	CASSLDSGTDTQYF
TRBV2	TRBJ1-5	-	-	TGTGCCAGCAGAAATAGCAATCAGCCCCAGCATTTT	CASRNSNQPQHF
TRBV6-2/TRBV6-3	TRBJ1-5	TRBD1	-	TGTGCCAGCAGTTACTCGAGGACAGGGGGCTTAAGCAATCAGCCCCAGCATTTT	CASSYSRTGGLSNQPQHF
TRBV6-2/TRBV6-3	TRBJ2-2	-	-	TGTGCCAGCAGTTTGTTTGGCGGCACCGGGGAGCTGTTTTTT	CASSLFGGTGELFF
TRBV28	TRBJ1-2	-	-	TGTGCCAGCACCGAAAAAGCCTATGGCTATGGCTACACCTTC	CASTEKAYGYGYTF
TRBV14	TRBJ2-7	TRBD1	-	TGTGCCAGCGGGACAGCCTCCTACGAGCAGTACTTC	CASGTASYEQYF
TRBV3-1/TRBV3-2	TRBJ2-5	-	-	TGTGCCAGCAGCCGCCCAGGTGCCCAAGAGACCCAGTACTTC	CASSRPGAQETQYF
TRBV19	TRBJ2-7	-	once	TGTGCCAGTAGCCCGACAGGGAGGCTCTACGAGCAGTACTTC	CASSPTGRLYEQYF
TRBV4-3	TRBJ1-5	-	-	TGCGCCAGCAGCCAAGATAGTTGGATTCAGCCCCAGCATTTT	CASSQDSWIQPQHF
TRBV7-2	TRBJ2-2	-	-	TGTGCCAGCAGCTTAGAGTCGGGGGTGGCCGGGGAGCTGTTTTTT	CASSLESGVAGELFF
TRBV18	TRBJ2-2	-	-	TGTGCCAGCTCGACGATTTCGATGGGGGCCGGCACCGGGGAGCTGTTTTTT	CASSTISMGAGTGELFF
TRBV27	TRBJ2-5	TRBD2	-	TGTGCCAGCAGTTTACGAACGGGGGGGAAGAAAGAGACCCAGTACTTC	CASSLRTGGKKETQYF
TRBV7-9	TRBJ1-2	TRBD1	-	TGTGCCAGCAGCCTCGACAGGGACTATGGCTACACCTTC	CASSLDRDYGYTF
TRBV9	TRBJ2-1	-	-	TGTGCCAGCAGCGTAGAGCTTTACTCCTACAATGAGCAGTTCTTC	CASSVELYSYNEQFF
TRBV19	TRBJ1-5	-	-	TGTGCCAGTAGTATATCCCTCGGTGGGGGGGATCAGCCCCAGCATTTT	CASSISLGGGDQPQHF
TRBV7-9	TRBJ1-2	-	once	TGTGCCAGCAGCTTCGAACCCATGTCGACTGGCTACACCTTC	CASSFEPMSTGYTF
TRBV5-1	TRBJ2-1	TRBD1	-	TGCGCCAGCAGCTTGTTTGGACAGGCTTACAATGAGCAGTTCTTC	CASSLFGQAYNEQFF
TRBV25-1	TRBJ2-5	TRBD1	-	TGTGCCAGCAGTGAAAGAGTGACAGGGCGGCAAGAGACCCAGTACTTC	CASSERVTGRQETQYF
TRBV19	TRBJ2-1	-	-	TGTGCCAGTACCTCAACCTCGGGGGCCTACAATGAGCAGTTCTTC	CASTSTSGAYNEQFF
TRBV7-9	TRBJ1-3	-	-	TGTGCCAGCAGCTTAGTAGACACTGGAAACACCATATATTTT	CASSLVDTGNTIYF
TRBV5-1	TRBJ2-7	TRBD1	-	TGCGCCAGCAGGCCCAGACAGGGGTTGGCGAGCAGCCAGTACTTC	CASRPRQGLASSQYF
TRBV3-1/TRBV3-2	TRBJ2-7	TRBD2	-	TGTGCCAGCAGCCAAGATAATTCCGGACTAGCGGGGGGGCCCTACGAGCAGTACTTC	CASSQDNSGLAGGPYEQYF
TRBV4-2	TRBJ1-1	TRBD1	-	TGTGCCAGCAGCCAGGGGGGACAGGTAAACACTGAAGCTTTCTTT	CASSQGGQVNTEAFF
TRBV7-2	TRBJ2-5	TRBD2	-	TGTGCCAGCAGCTTCTTTCTAGCGGGGGGGGAGACCCAGTACTTC	CASSFFLAGGETQYF
TRBV5-1	TRBJ2-1	-	-	TGCGCCAGCAGCCGTCTTCGACAGGCGGGATCCTACAATGAGCAGTTCTTC	CASSRLRQAGSYNEQFF
TRBV6-5	TRBJ2-7	-	-	TGTGCCTCCTCGTCGGGCTCCTACGAGCAGTACTTC	CASSSGSYEQYF
TRBV4-1	TRBJ1-5	-	-	TGCGCCAGCAGCCAAGACTTTGGCGCAGGAGGTCAGCCCCAGCATTTT	CASSQDFGAGGQPQHF
TRBV7-3	TRBJ2-1	-	-	TGTGCCAGCAGCTTACGTTTAACCTCCTACAATGAGCAGTTCTTC	CASSLRLTSYNEQFF
TRBV19	TRBJ1-1	-	-	TGTGCCAGTAGTATGAACCAGTTGAACACTGAAGCTTTCTTT	CASSMNQLNTEAFF